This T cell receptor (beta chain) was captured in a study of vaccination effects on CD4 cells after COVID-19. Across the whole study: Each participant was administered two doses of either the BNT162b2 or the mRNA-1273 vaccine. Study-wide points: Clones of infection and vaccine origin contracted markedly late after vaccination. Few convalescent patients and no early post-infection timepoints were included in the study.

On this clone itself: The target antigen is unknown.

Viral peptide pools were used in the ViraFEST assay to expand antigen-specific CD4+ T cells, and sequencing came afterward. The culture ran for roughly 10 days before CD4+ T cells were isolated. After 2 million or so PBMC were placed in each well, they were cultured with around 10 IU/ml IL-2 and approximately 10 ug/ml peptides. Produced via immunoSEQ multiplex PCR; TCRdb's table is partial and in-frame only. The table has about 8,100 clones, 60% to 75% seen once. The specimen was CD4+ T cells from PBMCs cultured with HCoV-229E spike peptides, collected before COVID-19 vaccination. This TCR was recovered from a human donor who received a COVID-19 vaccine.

The CDR3 DNA is TGTGCCTGGAGTGTAGGTGGATATGGCTACACCTTC. Translation gives CAWSVGGYGYTF. The chain couples TRBV30 to TRBJ1-2; the D is unclear. CDR1 is GTSNPN, CDR2 SVGIG, per germline (reference sequence). The V end was cut by 0 bases, the J end by 5 bases, with 7 bases between. The CDR3 loop spans 12 amino acids.